This T cell receptor (beta chain) originates from a study of blood T cell repertoires in COVID-19. As for the study in general: Material from acute and convalescent COVID-19 was sourced from the United States, Italy and Spain. PBMCs, B-cell-depleted T cells, or T cells were the source of the cDNA or gDNA that made up the material.

Authors' processing steps: Estimates of nucleated cell counts were drawn from the amplification of reference gene primers. Using immunoSEQ multiplex PCR, the repertoire was profiled, and TCRdb retains in-frame clones only, with some absent. V, J and clone size are taken as reported in that table, and D and trimming were inferred from the DNA itself. The table lists 200,000 to 250,000 clones, about 86% of them singletons. Germline lookup yields CDR1 SEHNR and CDR2 FQNEAQ (reference sequence). Trimming pared 1 base from V and 7 bases from J, leaving 7 bases between. The CDR3 totals 13 residues. The material sequenced was peripheral blood. This receptor was taken from a man aged 18-30 years with active or convalescent COVID-19. This chain connects TRBV7-9 to TRBJ2-2; D is undetermined. Here the CDR3 reads CASSLVSSGELFF. The CDR3 coding sequence is TGTGCCAGCAGCTTAGTATCCAGCGGGGAGCTGTTTTTT.